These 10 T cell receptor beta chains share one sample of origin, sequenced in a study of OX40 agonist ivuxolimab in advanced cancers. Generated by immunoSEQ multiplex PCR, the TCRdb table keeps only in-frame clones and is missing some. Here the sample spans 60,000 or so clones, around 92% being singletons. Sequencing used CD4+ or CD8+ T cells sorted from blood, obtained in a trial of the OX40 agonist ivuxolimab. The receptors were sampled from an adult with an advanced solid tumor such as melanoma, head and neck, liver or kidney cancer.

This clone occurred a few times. The CDR3 sequence is CASRFPGTVYGYTF. In DNA, the CDR3 is TGTGCCAGCAGATTCCCCGGGACCGTCTATGGCTACACCTTC. The rearrangement links TRBV28 to TRBJ1-2, with TRBD1 as a possible D gene (5 bases). Germline V CDR1 and CDR2: MDHEN, SYDVKM. CDR3 size: 14 residues. Trimming left V 6 bases short and J 4 bases short, with 15 bases between.

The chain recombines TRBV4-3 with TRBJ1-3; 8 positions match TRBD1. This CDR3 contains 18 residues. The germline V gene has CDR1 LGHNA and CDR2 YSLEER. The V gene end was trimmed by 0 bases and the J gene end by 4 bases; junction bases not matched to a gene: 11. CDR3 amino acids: CASSQEDAGGMIGNTIYF. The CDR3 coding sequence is TGCGCCAGCAGCCAAGAAGATGCAGGGGGCATGATAGGAAACACCATATATTTT.

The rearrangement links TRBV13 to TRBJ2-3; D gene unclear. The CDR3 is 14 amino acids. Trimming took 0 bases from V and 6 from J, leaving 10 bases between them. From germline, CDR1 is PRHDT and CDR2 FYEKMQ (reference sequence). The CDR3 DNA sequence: TGTGCCAGCAGCTTAGGGTTAGTCCACGATACGCAGTATTTT. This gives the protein CASSLGLVHDTQYF.

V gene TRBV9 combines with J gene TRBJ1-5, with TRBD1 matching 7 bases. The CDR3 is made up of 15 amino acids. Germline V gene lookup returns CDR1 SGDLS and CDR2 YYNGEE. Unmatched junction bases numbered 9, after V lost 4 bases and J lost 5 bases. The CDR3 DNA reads TGTGCCAGCAGCTATCCGGGACAGATCGATCAGCCCCAGCATTTT. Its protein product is CASSYPGQIDQPQHF.

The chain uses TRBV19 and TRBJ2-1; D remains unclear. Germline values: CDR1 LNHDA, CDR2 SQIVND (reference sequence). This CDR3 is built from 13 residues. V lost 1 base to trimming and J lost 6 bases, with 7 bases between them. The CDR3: CASSIVMSNEQFF. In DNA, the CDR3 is TGTGCCAGTAGTATAGTGATGTCCAATGAGCAGTTCTTC.

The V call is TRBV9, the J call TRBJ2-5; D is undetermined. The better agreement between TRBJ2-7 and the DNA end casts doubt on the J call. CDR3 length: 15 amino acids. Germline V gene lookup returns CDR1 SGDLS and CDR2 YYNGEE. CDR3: CASSATGTGFYEQYF. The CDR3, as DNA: TGTGCCAGCAGCGCCACGGGTACGGGCTTTTACGAGCAGTACTTC.

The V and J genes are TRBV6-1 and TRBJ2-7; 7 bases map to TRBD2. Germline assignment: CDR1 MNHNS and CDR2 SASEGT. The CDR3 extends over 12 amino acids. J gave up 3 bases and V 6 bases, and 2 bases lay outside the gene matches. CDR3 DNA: TGTGCCAGCAGCAGCGGGAACTACGAGCAGTACGTC. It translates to CASSSGNYEQYV.

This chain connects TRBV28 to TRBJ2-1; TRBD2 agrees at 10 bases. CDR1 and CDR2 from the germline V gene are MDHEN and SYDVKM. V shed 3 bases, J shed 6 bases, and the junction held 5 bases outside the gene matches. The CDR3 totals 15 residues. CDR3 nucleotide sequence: TGTGCCAGCAGTTTGGGAGCGGGGGGGCGCAATGAGCAGTTCTTC. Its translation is CASSLGAGGRNEQFF.

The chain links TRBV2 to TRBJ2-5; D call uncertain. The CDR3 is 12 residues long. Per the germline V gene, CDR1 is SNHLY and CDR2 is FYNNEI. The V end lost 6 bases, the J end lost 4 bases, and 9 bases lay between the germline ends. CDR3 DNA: TGTGCCAGCAGATACTCGTCAGAGACCCAGTACTTC. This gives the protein CASRYSSETQYF.

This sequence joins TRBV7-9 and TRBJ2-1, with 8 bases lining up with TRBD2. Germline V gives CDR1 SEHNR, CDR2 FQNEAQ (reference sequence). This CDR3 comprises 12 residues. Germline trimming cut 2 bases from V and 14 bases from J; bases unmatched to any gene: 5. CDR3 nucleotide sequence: TGTGCCAGCAGCTTATACGGGACTAGAGAGTTCTTC. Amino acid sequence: CASSLYGTREFF.